A single sample gave rise to the 21 T cell receptor beta chains below, sequenced in a study of early T cells in non-severe SARS-CoV-2 infection. One entry per CDR3 protein results from TCRdb running MiXCR on the 5' RACE reads. Among about 83,000 distinct CDR3 sequences listed, 10% were seen once. This specimen consisted of whole blood, obtained at baseline. Receptor source: an adult who was a healthcare worker with PCR-confirmed SARS-CoV-2 infection or an uninfected control (not recorded which).

This sequence joins TRBV3-1 and TRBJ2-7, with TRBD2 matching 7 bases. Looked up from germline, CDR1 is LGHDT and CDR2 is YNNKEL (reference sequence). The CDR3 extends over 12 amino acids. The ends lost 3 bases at V and 5 bases at J; junction bases unmatched: 1. The DNA of the CDR3 is TGTGCCAGCAGCCAGGGAGGGAACGAGCAGTACTTC. This translates into CASSQGGNEQYF.

This clonotype was detected many times. The V and J genes are TRBV6-6 and TRBJ1-1, with TRBD1 matching 7 bases. J lost 4 bases, V lost 5 bases, and 4 bases had no gene match. Germline V gene data show CDR1 as MNHNY and CDR2 as SVGAGI (reference sequence). The length of the CDR3 is 13 residues. This CDR3 is CASSLRTGTEAFF. Written as DNA, the CDR3 is TGTGCCAGCAGTCTCAGGACAGGCACTGAAGCTTTCTTT.

The chain combines TRBV28 with TRBJ1-1; TRBD1 is a possible D gene (6 bases). Germline V gene sequence: CDR1 MDHEN, CDR2 SYDVKM. Between the trimmed V and J ends, which lost 8 bases and 5 bases, there was a span of 18 bases. CDR3 length: 14 amino acids. The CDR3 spells CASDRPQGRTEAFF. CDR3 sequence (DNA): TGTGCCAGCGACCGCCCCCAGGGGCGGACTGAAGCTTTCTTT.

The sample holds a few counts of this clonotype. V and J are TRBV4-1 and TRBJ1-1; 7 nucleotides line up with TRBD1. Germline V lookup: CDR1 MGHRA, CDR2 YSYEKL. Trimming at V came to 4 bases and at J to 7 bases, leaving 9 bases not matched to a gene. This CDR3 is built from 14 residues. CDR3: CASSPIDRAIEAFF. CDR3 nucleotide sequence: TGCGCCAGCAGCCCAATCGACAGGGCAATTGAAGCTTTCTTT.

In its sample, this clonotype was seen many times. This sequence joins TRBV6-6 and TRBJ2-1; 7 bases map to TRBD2. The CDR3 is 13 residues long. Germline V CDR1 and CDR2: MNHNY, SVGAGI (reference sequence). With 4 bases clipped from V and 8 bases from J, the junction kept 5 bases outside the gene matches. The CDR3 sequence: CASSLRGSDEQFF. CDR3 DNA: TGTGCCAGCAGTTTGCGCGGGAGCGATGAGCAGTTCTTC.

V usage is TRBV6-6 and J usage is TRBJ2-2, with 7 bases identical to TRBD1. The trim removed 7 bases at V and 3 bases at J, leaving 5 bases unmatched. The V gene's germline CDR1 is MNHNY and CDR2 SVGAGI (reference sequence). The CDR3 loop spans 14 amino acids. DNA of the CDR3: TGTGCCAGCACCCGGACAGGCGACACCGGGGAGCTGTTTTTT. Its translation is CASTRTGDTGELFF.

This clonotype was seen just once. The V gene is TRBV7-8, the J gene TRBJ2-4, with TRBD1 matching over 7 bases. CDR1 and CDR2 (germline): SGHVS, FQNEAQ. The CDR3 runs to 13 residues. Losses at the gene ends were 5 bases for V and 7 bases for J; bases not matched to a gene: 5. CDR3 loop: CASSPDRENIQYF. The CDR3 DNA reads TGTGCCAGCAGCCCCGACAGGGAGAACATTCAGTACTTC.

CDR3 region: CASSYSRPGGSIYEQYF. The CDR3 DNA follows: TGTGCCAGCAGTTACTCAAGGCCCGGGGGGTCCATCTACGAGCAGTACTTC. The rearrangement uses TRBV6-5 and TRBJ2-7; 7 bases fit TRBD2. The CDR3 sequence is 17 residues long. V gave up 0 bases and J gave up 3 bases; unmatched junction bases: 11. Per germline, CDR1 MNHEY and CDR2 SVGAGI.

Many counts were recorded for this clonotype. J is TRBJ2-1 and V is TRBV7-2; weak D call: TRBD1 (6 bases). CDR3 length: 15 amino acids. The germline V and J ends were trimmed by 1 base and 7 bases, with 14 bases remaining between them. In germline, CDR1 is SGHTA, CDR2 FQGNSA. In DNA form, the CDR3 reads TGTGCCAGCAGCTTAGACTGGGGGCTAGGGAATGAGCAGTTCTTC. Protein: CASSLDWGLGNEQFF.

V and J are TRBV27 and TRBJ1-2; tentatively, D is TRBD1 (6 bases). Germline V gene lookup returns CDR1 MNHEY and CDR2 SMNVEV (reference sequence). V was clipped by 6 bases and J by 4 bases, with 15 bases between them. The CDR3 covers 14 residues. CDR3 sequence reads: CASRAAGEVYGYTF. The CDR3 nucleotides read TGTGCCAGCAGGGCGGCAGGGGAGGTCTATGGCTACACCTTC.

The table lists this clonotype with many counts. The chain has TRBV9 and TRBJ2-7, with D possibly being TRBD1 or TRBD2 (5 bases each). There are 14 residues in the CDR3. Trimming cost V 3 bases and J 1 base, with 11 bases left between them. CDR1 and CDR2 from the germline V gene are SGDLS and YYNGEE. The CDR3 sequence: CASSARDLSYEQYF. The CDR3 DNA follows: TGTGCCAGCAGCGCCCGGGACCTATCCTACGAGCAGTACTTC.

This clonotype was observed a handful of times. The rearrangement links TRBV7-2 to TRBJ1-3; D not certain. Germline-derived CDR1 and CDR2 are SGHTA and FQGNSA. The length of the CDR3 is 15 residues. Trimming cost V 6 bases and J 0 bases, with 12 bases left between them. The CDR3 nucleotides read TGTGCCAGCAGTAAGGACGGATACTCTGGAAACACCATATATTTT. The encoded protein is CASSKDGYSGNTIYF. Complete variable domain (other parts from reference TRBV7-2 and TRBJ1-3): GAGVSQSPSNKVTEKGKDVELRCDPISGHTALYWYRQSLGQGLEFLIYFQGNSAPDKSGLPSDRFSAERTGGSVSTLTIQRTQQEDSAVYLCASSKDGYSGNTIYFGEGSWLTVV.

The chain is built from TRBV11-2 and TRBJ2-7; 8 bases fit TRBD1. V trimming: 3 bases; J trimming: 2 bases; junction bases outside the gene matches: 9. Germline assignment: CDR1 SGHAT and CDR2 FQNNGV. The CDR3 is 16 residues long. Written as DNA, the CDR3 is TGTGCCAGCAGCTTTGGTGCGGGACAGGCCCCCTACGAGCAGTACTTC. This sequence encodes CASSFGAGQAPYEQYF. Full variable domain (rest looked up from reference TRBV11-2 and TRBJ2-7): EAGVAQSPRYKIIEKRQSVAFWCNPISGHATLYWYQQILGQGPKLLIQFQNNGVVDDSQLPKDRFSAERLKGVDSTLKIQPAKLEDSAVYLCASSFGAGQAPYEQYFGPGTRLTVT.

This clonotype was recorded at least ten times. The chain employs TRBV12-3 or TRBV12-4 and TRBJ2-7, with 10 bases aligning to TRBD2. This CDR3 is built from 15 residues. With 5 bases clipped from V and 5 bases from J, the junction kept 9 bases outside the gene matches. The CDR3 region has the DNA TGTGCCAGCAGTCCCAGCGGGAGGGCCGCCCACGAGCAGTACTTC. It codes for CASSPSGRAAHEQYF.

This chain connects TRBV29-1 to TRBJ2-2; 7 nucleotides line up with TRBD1. This CDR3 is 14 amino acids long. The germline V gene has CDR1 SQVTM and CDR2 ANQGSEA. The V gene end was trimmed by 5 bases and the J gene end by 0 bases; junction bases not matched to a gene: 3. Here the CDR3 DNA reads TGCAGCGTTCGGACAGGCACGAACACCGGGGAGCTGTTTTTT. Protein sequence: CSVRTGTNTGELFF.

The sample holds many counts of this clonotype. The chain couples TRBV5-4 to TRBJ2-6; the match to TRBD1 covers 8 bases. Germline-derived CDR1 and CDR2 are SGHNT and YYREEE (reference sequence). CDR3 length: 17 amino acids. CDR3 coding DNA: TGTGCGACCTCAAAGGACAGGGTGCTTTCGGGGGCCAACGTCCTGACTTTC. It yields the protein CATSKDRVLSGANVLTF.

This clonotype was observed a handful of times. The chain couples TRBV9 to TRBJ2-7; TRBD1 might be the D (6 bases). V was clipped by 1 base and J by 4 bases, with 18 bases between them. CDR1 and CDR2 (germline): SGDLS, YYNGEE. This CDR3 contains 16 residues. The CDR3 loop is CASSVSPRTATYEQYF. The CDR3 nucleotides read TGTGCCAGCAGCGTAAGCCCTAGGACAGCCACTTACGAGCAGTACTTC.

This chain joins TRBV20-1 and TRBJ2-7; 15 positions agree with TRBD2. CDR1 DFQATT and CDR2 SNEGSKA come from the germline V gene (reference sequence). CDR3 size: 16 residues. The ends lost 3 bases at V and 1 base at J; junction bases unmatched: 4. This chain's CDR3 is CSARDGTSGRSYEQYF. The CDR3, as DNA: TGCAGTGCTAGGGACGGGACTAGCGGGAGGTCCTACGAGCAGTACTTC.

There are a few counts of this clonotype. The CDR3 bases are TGTGCCAGCAGTCCCCGGGAGGGAGGGCCGGAGACCCAGTACTTC. It codes for CASSPREGGPETQYF. The chain carries TRBV4-2 and TRBJ2-5; 8 bases are shared with TRBD2. The CDR3 is 15 amino acids. CDR1 is LGHNA and CDR2 is YNFKEQ in the germline V gene. Germline trimming cut 6 bases from V and 5 bases from J; bases unmatched to any gene: 11.

This clonotype has just a few counts. The rearrangement uses TRBV2 and TRBJ2-2; TRBD2 is a possible D gene (6 bases). V shed 6 bases and J shed 5 bases, with 16 bases lying between them. The CDR3 length is 15 residues. The germline V gene has CDR1 SNHLY and CDR2 FYNNEI. CDR3 residues: CASRRGLARTGELFF. In nucleotides, the CDR3 is TGTGCCAGCAGAAGGGGACTGGCCAGGACCGGGGAGCTGTTTTTT.

This clonotype appeared a few times. This chain links TRBV5-1 with TRBJ2-5; 9 positions agree with TRBD2. This CDR3 contains 16 residues. Trimming took 6 bases from V and 5 from J; bases not matched to a gene: 14. CDR1 is SGHRS, CDR2 YFSETQ, per germline. This CDR3 is CASTLRGAGGWETQYF. CDR3 bases: TGCGCCAGCACCCTACGGGGAGCGGGAGGCTGGGAGACCCAGTACTTC.